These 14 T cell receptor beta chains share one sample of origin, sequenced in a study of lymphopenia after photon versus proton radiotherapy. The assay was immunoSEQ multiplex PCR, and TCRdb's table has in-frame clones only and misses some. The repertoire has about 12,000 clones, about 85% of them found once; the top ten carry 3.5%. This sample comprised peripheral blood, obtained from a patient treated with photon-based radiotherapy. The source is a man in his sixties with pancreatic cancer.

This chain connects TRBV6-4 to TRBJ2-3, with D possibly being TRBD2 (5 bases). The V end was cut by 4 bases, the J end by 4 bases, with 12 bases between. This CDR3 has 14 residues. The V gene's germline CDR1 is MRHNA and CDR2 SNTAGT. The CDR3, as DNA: TGTGCCAGCAGTGCCGCTAGCTTGTCAGATACGCAGTATTTT. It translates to CASSAASLSDTQYF.

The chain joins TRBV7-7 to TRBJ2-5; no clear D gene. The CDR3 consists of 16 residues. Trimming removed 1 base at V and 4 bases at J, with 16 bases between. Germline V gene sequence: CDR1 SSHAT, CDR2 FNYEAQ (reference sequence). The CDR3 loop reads CASSLVFGSPAETQYF. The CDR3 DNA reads TGTGCCAGCAGCTTAGTCTTCGGTTCGCCAGCAGAGACCCAGTACTTC.

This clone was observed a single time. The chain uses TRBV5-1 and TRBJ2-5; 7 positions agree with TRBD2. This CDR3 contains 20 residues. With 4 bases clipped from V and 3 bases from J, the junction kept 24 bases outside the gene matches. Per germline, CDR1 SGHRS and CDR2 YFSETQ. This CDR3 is CASSQNPKRGPRPAEETQYF. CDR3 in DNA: TGCGCCAGCAGCCAAAATCCGAAGCGGGGCCCCCGCCCGGCAGAAGAGACCCAGTACTTC.

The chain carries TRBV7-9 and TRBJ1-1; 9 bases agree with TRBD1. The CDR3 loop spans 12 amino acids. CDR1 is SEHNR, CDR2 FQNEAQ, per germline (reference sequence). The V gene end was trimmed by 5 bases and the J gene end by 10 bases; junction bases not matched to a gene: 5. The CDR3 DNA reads TGTGCCAGCAGCCCCCGGACAGGGGTAGCTTTCTTT. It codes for CASSPRTGVAFF.

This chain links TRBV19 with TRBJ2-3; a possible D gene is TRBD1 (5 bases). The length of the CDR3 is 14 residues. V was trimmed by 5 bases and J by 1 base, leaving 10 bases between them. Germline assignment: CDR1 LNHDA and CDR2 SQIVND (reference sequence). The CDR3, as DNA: TGTGCCAGTAGTGCAACAGGTCGCACAGATACGCAGTATTTT. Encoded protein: CASSATGRTDTQYF.

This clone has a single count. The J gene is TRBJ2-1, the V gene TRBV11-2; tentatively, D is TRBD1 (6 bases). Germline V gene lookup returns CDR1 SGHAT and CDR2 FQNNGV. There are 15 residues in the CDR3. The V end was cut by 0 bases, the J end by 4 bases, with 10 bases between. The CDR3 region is CASSLDRGTYNEQFF. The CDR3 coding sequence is TGTGCCAGCAGCTTAGACAGGGGCACTTACAATGAGCAGTTCTTC.

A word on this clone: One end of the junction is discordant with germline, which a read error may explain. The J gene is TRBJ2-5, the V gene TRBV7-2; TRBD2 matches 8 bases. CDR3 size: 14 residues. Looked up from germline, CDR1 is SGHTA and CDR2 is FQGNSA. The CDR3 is CASSFSGAQGTQYF. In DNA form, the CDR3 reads TGTGCCAGCAGCTTTAGCGGGGCCCAAGGGACCCAGTACTTC. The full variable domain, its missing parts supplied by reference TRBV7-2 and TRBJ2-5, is GAGVSQSPSNKVTEKGKDVELRCDPISGHTALYWYRQSLGQGLEFLIYFQGNSAPDKSGLPSDRFSAERTGGSVSTLTIQRTQQEDSAVYLCASSFSGAQGTQYFGPGTRLLVL.

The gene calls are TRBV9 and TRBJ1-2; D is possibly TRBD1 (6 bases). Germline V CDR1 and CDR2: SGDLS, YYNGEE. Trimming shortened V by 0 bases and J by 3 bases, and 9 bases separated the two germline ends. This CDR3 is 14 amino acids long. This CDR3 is CASSVGRQDYGYTF. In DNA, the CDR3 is TGTGCCAGCAGCGTAGGCCGACAGGACTATGGCTACACCTTC.

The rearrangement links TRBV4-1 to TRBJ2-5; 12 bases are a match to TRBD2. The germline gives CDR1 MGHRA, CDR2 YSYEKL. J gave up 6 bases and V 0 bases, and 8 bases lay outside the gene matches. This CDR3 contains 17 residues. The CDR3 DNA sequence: TGCGCCAGCAGCCAAGACCAGCTAGCGGGAGGGTTTCAGACCCAGTACTTC. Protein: CASSQDQLAGGFQTQYF.

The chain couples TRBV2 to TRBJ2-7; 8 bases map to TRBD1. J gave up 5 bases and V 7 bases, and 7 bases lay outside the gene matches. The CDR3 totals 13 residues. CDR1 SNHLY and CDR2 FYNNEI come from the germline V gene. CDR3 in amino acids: CASIKDRVNEQYF. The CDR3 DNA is TGTGCCAGCATTAAGGACAGGGTTAACGAGCAGTACTTC.

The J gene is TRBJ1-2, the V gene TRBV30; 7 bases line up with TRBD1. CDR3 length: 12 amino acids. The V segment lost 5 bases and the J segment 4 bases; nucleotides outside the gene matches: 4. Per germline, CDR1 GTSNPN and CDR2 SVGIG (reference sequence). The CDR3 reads CAWGGQPYGYTF. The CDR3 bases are TGTGCCTGGGGGGGACAGCCCTATGGCTACACCTTC.

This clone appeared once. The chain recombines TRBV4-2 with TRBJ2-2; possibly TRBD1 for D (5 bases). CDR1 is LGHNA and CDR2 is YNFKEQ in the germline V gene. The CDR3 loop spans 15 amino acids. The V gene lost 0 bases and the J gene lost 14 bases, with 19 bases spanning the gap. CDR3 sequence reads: CASSQDWQGLFGLFF. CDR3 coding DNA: TGTGCCAGCAGCCAAGATTGGCAGGGTTTGTTTGGACTGTTTTTT.

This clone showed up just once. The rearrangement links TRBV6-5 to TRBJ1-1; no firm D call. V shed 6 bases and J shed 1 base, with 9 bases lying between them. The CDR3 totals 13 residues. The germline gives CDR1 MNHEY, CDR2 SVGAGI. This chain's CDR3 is CASRELKNTEAFF. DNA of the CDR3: TGTGCCAGCAGAGAACTTAAGAACACTGAAGCTTTCTTT.

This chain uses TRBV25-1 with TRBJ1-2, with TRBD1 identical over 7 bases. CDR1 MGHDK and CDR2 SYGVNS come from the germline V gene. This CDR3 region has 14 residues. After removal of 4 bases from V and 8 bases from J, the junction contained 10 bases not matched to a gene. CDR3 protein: CASSGFDRVDGYTF. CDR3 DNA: TGTGCCAGCAGTGGATTCGACAGGGTCGACGGCTACACCTTC.